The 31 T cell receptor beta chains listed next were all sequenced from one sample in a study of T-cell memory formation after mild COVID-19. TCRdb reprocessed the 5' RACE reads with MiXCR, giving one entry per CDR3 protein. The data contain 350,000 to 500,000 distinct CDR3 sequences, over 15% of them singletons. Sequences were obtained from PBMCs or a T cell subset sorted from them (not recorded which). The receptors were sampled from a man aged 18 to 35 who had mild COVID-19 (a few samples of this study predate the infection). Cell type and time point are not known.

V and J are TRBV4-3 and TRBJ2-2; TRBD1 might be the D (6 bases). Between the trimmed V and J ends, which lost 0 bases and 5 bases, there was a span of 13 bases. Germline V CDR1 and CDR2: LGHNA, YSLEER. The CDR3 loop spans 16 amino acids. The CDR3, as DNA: TGCGCCAGCAGCCAAGATTTGGGACACGAAACCGGGGAGCTGTTTTTT. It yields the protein CASSQDLGHETGELFF.

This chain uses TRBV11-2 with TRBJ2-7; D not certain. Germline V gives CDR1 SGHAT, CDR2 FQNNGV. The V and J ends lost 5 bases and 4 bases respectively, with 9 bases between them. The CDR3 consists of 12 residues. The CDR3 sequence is CASSQQLYEQYF. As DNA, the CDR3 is TGTGCCAGCAGCCAACAGCTATACGAGCAGTACTTC.

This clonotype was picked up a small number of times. The CDR3, as DNA: TGCGCCAGCAGCCAAGATGCGGCGGGGCAGTATTTT. The encoded protein is CASSQDAAGQYF. The chain couples TRBV4-1 to TRBJ2-3, with D possibly TRBD2 on 5 matching bases. The V end lost 0 bases, the J end lost 11 bases, and 9 bases lay between the germline ends. CDR1 is MGHRA and CDR2 is YSYEKL in the germline V gene. The CDR3 is made up of 12 amino acids.

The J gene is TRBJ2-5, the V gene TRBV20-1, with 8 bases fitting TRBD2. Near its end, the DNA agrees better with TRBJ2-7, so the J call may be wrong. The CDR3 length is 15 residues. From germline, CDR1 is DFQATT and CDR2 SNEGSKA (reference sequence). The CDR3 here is CSARDAGRGVYEQYF. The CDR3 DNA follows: TGCAGTGCTAGAGATGCTGGGCGGGGGGTATACGAGCAGTACTTC.

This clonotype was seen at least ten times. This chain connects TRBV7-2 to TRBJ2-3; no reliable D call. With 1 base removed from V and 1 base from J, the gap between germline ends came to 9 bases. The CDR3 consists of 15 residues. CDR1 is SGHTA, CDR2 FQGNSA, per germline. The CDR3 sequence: CASSLVVFGTDTQYF. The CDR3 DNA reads TGTGCCAGCAGCTTAGTAGTGTTCGGCACAGATACGCAGTATTTT.

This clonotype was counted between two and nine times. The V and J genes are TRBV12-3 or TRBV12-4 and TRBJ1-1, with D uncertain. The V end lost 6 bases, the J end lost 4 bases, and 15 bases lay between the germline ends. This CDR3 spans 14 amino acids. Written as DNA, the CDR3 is TGTGCCAGCAGGCCCGCGCCGGGTGGCACTGAAGCTTTCTTT. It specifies CASRPAPGGTEAFF.

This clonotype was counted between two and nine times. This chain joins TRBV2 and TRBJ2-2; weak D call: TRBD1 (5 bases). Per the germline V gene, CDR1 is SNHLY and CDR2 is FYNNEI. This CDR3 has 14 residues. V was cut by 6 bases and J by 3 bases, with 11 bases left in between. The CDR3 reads CASSGPTDTGELFF. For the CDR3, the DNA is TGTGCCAGCAGCGGCCCGACAGACACCGGGGAGCTGTTTTTT.

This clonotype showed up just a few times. The chain's CDR3 is CASSLGRRSQETQYF. In DNA form, the CDR3 reads TGCGCCAGCAGCTTGGGTCGGCGCTCTCAAGAGACCCAGTACTTC. The rearrangement links TRBV5-1 to TRBJ2-5; D not certain. V dropped 0 bases and J dropped 2 bases, with 11 bases sitting between them. Germline loops: CDR1 SGHRS, CDR2 YFSETQ. The CDR3 totals 15 residues. The complete variable domain, with remaining parts taken from reference TRBV5-1 and TRBJ2-5, reads KAGVTQTPRYLIKTRGQQVTLSCSPISGHRSVSWYQQTPGQGLQFLFEYFSETQRNKGNFPGRFSGRQFSNSRSEMNVSTLELGDSALYLCASSLGRRSQETQYFGPGTRLLVL.

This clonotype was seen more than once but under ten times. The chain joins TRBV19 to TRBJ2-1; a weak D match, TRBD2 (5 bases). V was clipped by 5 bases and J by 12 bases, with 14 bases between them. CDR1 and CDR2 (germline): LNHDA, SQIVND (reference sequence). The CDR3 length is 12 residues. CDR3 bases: TGTGCCAGTAGTGACCTAGCTTTGGGGCAGTTCTTC. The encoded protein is CASSDLALGQFF.

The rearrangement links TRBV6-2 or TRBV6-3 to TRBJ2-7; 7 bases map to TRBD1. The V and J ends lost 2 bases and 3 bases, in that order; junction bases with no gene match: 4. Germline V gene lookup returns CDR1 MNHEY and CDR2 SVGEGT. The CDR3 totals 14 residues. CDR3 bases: TGTGCCAGCAGTTACGACAGGGTAGGCTACGAGCAGTACTTC. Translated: CASSYDRVGYEQYF.

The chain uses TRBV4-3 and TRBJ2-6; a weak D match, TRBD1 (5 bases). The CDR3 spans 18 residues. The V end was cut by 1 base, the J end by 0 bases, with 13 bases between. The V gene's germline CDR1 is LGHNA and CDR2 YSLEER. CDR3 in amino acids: CASSQAQTGTSGANVLTF. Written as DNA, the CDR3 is TGCGCCAGCAGCCAAGCCCAAACAGGAACCTCTGGGGCCAACGTCCTGACTTTC.

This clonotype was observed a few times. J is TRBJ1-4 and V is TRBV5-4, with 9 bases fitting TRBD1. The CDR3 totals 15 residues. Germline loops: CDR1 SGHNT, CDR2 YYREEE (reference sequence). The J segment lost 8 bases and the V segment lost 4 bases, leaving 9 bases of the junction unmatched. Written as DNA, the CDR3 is TGTGCCAGCAGCCTGGGGGGGACAGGGCGCGAAAAACTGTTTTTT. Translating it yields CASSLGGTGREKLFF.

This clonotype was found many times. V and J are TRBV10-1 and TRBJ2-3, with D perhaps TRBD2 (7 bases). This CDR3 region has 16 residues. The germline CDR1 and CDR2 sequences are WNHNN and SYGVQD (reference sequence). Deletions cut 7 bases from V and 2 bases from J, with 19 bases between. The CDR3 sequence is CASNSGGSTDTDTQYF. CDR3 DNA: TGCGCCAGCAACTCGGGGGGCAGTACCGACACAGATACGCAGTATTTT.

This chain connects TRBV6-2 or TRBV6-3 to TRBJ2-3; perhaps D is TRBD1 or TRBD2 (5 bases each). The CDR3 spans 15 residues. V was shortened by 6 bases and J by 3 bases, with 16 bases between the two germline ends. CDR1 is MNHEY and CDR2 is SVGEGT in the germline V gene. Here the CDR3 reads CASSQPGPETDTQYF. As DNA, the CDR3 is TGTGCCAGCAGCCAACCGGGACCCGAGACAGATACGCAGTATTTT.

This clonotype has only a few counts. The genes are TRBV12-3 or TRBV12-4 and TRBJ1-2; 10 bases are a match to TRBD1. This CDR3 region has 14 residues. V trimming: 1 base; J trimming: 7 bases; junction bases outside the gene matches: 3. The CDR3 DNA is TGTGCCAGCAGTTTAGTGGGACAGGGGACTGGCTACACCTTC. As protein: CASSLVGQGTGYTF.

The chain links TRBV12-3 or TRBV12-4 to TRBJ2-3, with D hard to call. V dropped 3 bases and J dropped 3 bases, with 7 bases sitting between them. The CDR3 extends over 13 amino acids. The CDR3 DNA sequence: TGTGCCAGCAGTTTCTCCGAAACAGATACGCAGTATTTT. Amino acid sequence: CASSFSETDTQYF.

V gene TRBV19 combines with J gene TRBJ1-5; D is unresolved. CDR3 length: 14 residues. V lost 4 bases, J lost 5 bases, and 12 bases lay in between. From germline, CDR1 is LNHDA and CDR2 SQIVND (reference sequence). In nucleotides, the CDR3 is TGTGCCAGTAGTACCCAAGAGAGGTATCAGCCCCAGCATTTT. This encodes CASSTQERYQPQHF. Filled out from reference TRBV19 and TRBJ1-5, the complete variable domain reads DGGITQSPKYLFRKEGQNVTLSCEQNLNHDAMYWYRQDPGQGLRLIYYSQIVNDFQKGDIAEGYSVSREKKESFPLTVTSAQKNPTAFYLCASSTQERYQPQHFGDGTRLSIL.

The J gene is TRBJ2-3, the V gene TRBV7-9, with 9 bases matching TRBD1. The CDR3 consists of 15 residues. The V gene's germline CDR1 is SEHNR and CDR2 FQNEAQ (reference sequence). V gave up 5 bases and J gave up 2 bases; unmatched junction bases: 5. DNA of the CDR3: TGTGCCAGCAGCGCCCGGGACAGGGCCACAGATACGCAGTATTTT. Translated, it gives CASSARDRATDTQYF.

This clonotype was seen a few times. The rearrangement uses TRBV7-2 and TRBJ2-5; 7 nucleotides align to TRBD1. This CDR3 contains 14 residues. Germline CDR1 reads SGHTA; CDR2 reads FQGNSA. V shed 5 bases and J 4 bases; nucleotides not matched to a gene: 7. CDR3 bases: TGTGCCAGCAGCACAGGGGTTATGAGAGAGACCCAGTACTTC. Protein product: CASSTGVMRETQYF.

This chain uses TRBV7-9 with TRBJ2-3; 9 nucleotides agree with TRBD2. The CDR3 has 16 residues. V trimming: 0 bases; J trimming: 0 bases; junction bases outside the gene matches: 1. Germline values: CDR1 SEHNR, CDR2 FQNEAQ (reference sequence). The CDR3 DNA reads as TGTGCCAGCAGCTTAGCAACTAGCGGGAGCACAGATACGCAGTATTTT. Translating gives CASSLATSGSTDTQYF.

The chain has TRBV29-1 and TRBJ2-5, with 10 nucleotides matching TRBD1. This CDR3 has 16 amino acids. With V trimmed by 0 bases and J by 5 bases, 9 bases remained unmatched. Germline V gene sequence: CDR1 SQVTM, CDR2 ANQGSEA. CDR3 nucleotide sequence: TGCAGCGTTGAAGATCTTGGGGACAGGGGCCGGGAGACCCAGTACTTC. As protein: CSVEDLGDRGRETQYF. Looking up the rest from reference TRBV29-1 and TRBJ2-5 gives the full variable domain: SAVISQKPSRDICQRGTSLTIQCQVDSQVTMMFWYRQQPGQSLTLIATANQGSEATYESGFVIDKFPISRPNLTFSTLTVSNMSPEDSSIYLCSVEDLGDRGRETQYFGPGTRLLVL.

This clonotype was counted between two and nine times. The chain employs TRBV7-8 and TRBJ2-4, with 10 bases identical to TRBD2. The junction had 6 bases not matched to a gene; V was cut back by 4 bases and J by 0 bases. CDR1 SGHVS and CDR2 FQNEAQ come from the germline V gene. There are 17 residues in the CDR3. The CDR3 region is CASSSQRGGRAKNIQYF. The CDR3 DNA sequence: TGTGCCAGCAGCTCTCAGCGGGGGGGTCGAGCCAAAAACATTCAGTACTTC.

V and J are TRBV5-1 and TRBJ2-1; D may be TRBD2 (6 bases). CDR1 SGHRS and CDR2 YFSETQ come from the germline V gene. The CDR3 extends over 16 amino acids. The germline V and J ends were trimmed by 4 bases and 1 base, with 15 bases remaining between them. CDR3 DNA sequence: TGCGCCAGCAGCGGGAGGAGCCGGGGGTCCTACAATGAGCAGTTCTTC. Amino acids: CASSGRSRGSYNEQFF.

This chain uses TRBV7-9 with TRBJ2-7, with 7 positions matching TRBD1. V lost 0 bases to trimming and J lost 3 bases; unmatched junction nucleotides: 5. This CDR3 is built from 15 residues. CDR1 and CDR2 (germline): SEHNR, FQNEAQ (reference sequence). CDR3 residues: CASSLAEGAYYEQYF. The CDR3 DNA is TGTGCCAGCAGCTTAGCAGAGGGGGCCTACTACGAGCAGTACTTC.

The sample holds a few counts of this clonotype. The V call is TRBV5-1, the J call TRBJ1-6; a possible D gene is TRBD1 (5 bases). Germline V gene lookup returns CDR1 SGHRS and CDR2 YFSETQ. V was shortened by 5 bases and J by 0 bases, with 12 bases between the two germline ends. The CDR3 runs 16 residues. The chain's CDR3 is CASRRGESSYNSPLHF. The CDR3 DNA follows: TGCGCCAGCAGGCGGGGGGAGAGCTCCTATAATTCACCCCTCCACTTT.

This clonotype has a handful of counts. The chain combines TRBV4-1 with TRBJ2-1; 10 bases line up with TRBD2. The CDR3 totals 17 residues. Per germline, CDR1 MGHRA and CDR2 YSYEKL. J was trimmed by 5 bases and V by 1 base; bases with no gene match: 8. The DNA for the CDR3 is TGCGCCAGCAGCCAAGTGCCCCCTAGCGGGGGACACAATGAGCAGTTCTTC. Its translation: CASSQVPPSGGHNEQFF.

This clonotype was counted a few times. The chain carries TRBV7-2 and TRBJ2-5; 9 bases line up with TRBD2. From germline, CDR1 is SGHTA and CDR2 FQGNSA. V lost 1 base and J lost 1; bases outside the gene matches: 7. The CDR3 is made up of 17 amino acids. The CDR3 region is CASSLVGGGAGQETQYF. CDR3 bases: TGTGCCAGCAGCTTAGTCGGCGGGGGGGCCGGCCAAGAGACCCAGTACTTC.

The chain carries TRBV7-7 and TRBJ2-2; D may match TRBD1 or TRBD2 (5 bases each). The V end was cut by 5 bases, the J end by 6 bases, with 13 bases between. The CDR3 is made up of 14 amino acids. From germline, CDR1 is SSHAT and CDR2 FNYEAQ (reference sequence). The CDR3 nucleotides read TGTGCCAGCAGCCCGGGACGCCTACCCGGGGAGCTGTTTTTT. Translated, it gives CASSPGRLPGELFF.

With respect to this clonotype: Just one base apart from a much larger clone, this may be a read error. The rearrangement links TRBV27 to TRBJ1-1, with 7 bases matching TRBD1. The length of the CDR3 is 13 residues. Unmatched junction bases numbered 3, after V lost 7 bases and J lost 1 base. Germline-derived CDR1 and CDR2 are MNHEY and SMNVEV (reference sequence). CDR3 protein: CASMTGTNTEAFF. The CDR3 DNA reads TGTGCCAGCATGACAGGGACGAACACTGAAGCTTTCTTT.

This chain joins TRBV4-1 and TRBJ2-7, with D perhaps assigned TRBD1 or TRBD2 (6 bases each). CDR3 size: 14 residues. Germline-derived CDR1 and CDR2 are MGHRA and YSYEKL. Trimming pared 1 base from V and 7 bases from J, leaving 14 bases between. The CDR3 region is CASSQVQGLGEQYF. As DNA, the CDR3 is TGCGCCAGCAGCCAAGTACAGGGACTCGGGGAGCAGTACTTC.

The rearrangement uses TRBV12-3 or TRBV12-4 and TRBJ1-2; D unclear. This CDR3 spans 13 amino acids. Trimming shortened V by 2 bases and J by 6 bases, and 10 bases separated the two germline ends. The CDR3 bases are TGTGCCAGCAGTTTATGGGGAGATGATGGCTACACCTTC. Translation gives CASSLWGDDGYTF.